A single T cell receptor (beta chain) is shown here with its context. The antigen remains undetermined. The protocol was immunoSEQ multiplex PCR, while the TCRdb copy is restricted to in-frame clones and leaves out a portion. The table has more than 75,000 clones, roughly nine tenths seen once. The data stem from a study of T cell responses to AZD1222 COVID-19 vaccine. Whole-study findings and limits: The donors showed a predominance of white British ancestry and of females, with possible underestimation of clonal diversity. All repertoire sampling was performed exclusively after the peak T cell response.

CDR1 and CDR2 from the germline V gene are SGHRS and YFSETQ. V shed 0 bases and J 4 bases; nucleotides not matched to a gene: 4. The length of the CDR3 is 15 residues. The TCR was taken from an adult in good health. The sample in question was peripheral blood, obtained on day 0 of AZD1222 vaccination. The chain is built from TRBV5-1 and TRBJ1-5; 7 bases match TRBD1. CDR3 sequence: CASSLGQGPNQPQHF. As DNA, the CDR3 is TGCGCCAGCAGCTTGGGACAGGGACCTAATCAGCCCCAGCATTTT.